This entry concerns a single TCR beta chain. The antigen is unknown. This CDR3 contains 14 residues. V shed 3 bases and J 5 bases; nucleotides not matched to a gene: 6. Germline lookup yields CDR1 MNHEY and CDR2 SVGAGI. The sample comes from a study of long-term antiretroviral therapy in people with HIV. Researchers report immunoSEQ v3.0 was run at survey level. Method: immunoSEQ multiplex PCR; TCRdb's copy keeps in-frame clones and lacks some. The sample shows tens of thousands of clones, about 76% of them seen only once. General observations from the study: Older ART regimens may have been in use when blood was drawn between about 2004 and 2018.

The chain has TRBV6-5 and TRBJ1-1; 7 bases are a match to TRBD1. Sequences were derived from unsorted PBMCs, sampled 0.1 years before starting antiretroviral therapy. The source is a middle-aged man with HIV. CDR3 sequence reads: CASSYTGVQTEAFF. Written as DNA, the CDR3 is TGTGCCAGCAGTTATACAGGGGTGCAGACTGAAGCTTTCTTT.